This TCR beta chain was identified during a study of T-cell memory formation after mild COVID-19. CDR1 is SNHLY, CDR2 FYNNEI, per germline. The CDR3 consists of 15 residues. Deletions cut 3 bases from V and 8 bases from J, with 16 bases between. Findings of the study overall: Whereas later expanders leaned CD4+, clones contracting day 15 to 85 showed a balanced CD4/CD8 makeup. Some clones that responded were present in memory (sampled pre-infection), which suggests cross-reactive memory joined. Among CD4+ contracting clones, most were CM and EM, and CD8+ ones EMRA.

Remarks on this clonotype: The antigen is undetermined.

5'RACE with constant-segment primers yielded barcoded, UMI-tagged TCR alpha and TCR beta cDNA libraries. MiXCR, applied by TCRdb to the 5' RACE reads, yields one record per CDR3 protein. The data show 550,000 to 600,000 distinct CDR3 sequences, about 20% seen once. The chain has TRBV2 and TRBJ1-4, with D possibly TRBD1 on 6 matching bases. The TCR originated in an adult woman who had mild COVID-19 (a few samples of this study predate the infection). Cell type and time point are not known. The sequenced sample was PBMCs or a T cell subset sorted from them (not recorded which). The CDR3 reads CASSDMGAGKEKLFF. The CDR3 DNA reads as TGTGCCAGCAGTGATATGGGGGCAGGGAAGGAAAAACTGTTTTTT.